This T cell receptor (beta chain) was captured by sequencing in a study of cytomegalovirus exposure and HLA in healthy donors. Study in general: In an early release, HLA-typed donors contributed about 79 million unique TCR sequences.

A remark on this clone: Its antigen is currently unknown.

Study-wide results and limits: Cytomegalovirus status was reportedly diagnosed by the classifier with high specificity and sensitivity.

A multiplex PCR was run with 60 Vbeta primers and 13 Jbeta primers. TCRdb's table, derived via immunoSEQ multiplex PCR, lists solely in-frame clones and lacks some. The sample records roughly 200,000 clones, approximately 9.5% being singletons. The CDR3 extends over 13 amino acids. Per the germline V gene, CDR1 is MGHRA and CDR2 is YSYEKL. Trimming pared 3 bases from V and 3 bases from J, leaving 5 bases between. The clonotype comes from a woman in her thirties in good health and CMV-seropositive. Material: PBMCs. The chain employs TRBV4-1 and TRBJ2-2; the D is unclear. CDR3 region: CASSQSHTGELFF. The CDR3 bases are TGCGCCAGCAGCCAGAGCCACACCGGGGAGCTGTTTTTT.